These 2 T cell receptor beta chains were all obtained from the same sample, sequenced in a study of blood T cell repertoires in COVID-19. Profiled with immunoSEQ multiplex PCR; TCRdb holds only in-frame clones, not every one. This sample carries 200,000 to 250,000 clones, around 86% of them seen once, and the ten largest clones take about 10%. Specimen: peripheral blood. The receptors stem from a woman aged 50 to 65 with COVID-19, enrolled during active disease.

This clone came up once. The chain links TRBV11-3 to TRBJ1-1; 8 bases match TRBD1. The junction had 9 bases not matched to a gene; V was cut back by 5 bases and J by 4 bases. CDR3 length equals 15 residues. Germline V gives CDR1 SGHNT, CDR2 YENEEA. The CDR3 DNA reads as TGTGCCAGCAGCGCTAGGACAGGGAGGATCACTGAAGCTTTCTTT. Protein product: CASSARTGRITEAFF.

This chain links TRBV15 with TRBJ2-7; 9 nucleotides line up with TRBD1. There are 15 residues in the CDR3. Germline V gives CDR1 LNHNV, CDR2 YYDKDF (reference sequence). V dropped 0 bases and J dropped 4; count of bases not matched to a gene: 4. CDR3 loop: CATSREGQGGYEQYF. As DNA, the CDR3 is TGTGCCACCAGCAGAGAGGGACAGGGAGGTTACGAGCAGTACTTC. Full variable domain (rest looked up from reference TRBV15 and TRBJ2-7): DAMVIQNPRYQVTQFGKPVTLSCSQTLNHNVMYWYQQKSSQAPKLLFHYYDKDFNNEADTPDNFQSRRPNTSFCFLDIRSPGLGDTAMYLCATSREGQGGYEQYFGPGTRLTVT.